This T cell receptor (beta chain) was found in a study of CD8+CD57+ T cells in acquired aplastic anemia. Study overall: Across the sorted CD4+ and CD8+ cells, DNA amounts averaged approximately 3.1 ug.

There are 13 residues in the CDR3. Trimming left V 6 bases short and J 4 bases short, with 13 bases between. CDR1 and CDR2 from the germline V gene are MGHDK and SYGVNS. Genomic DNA, serving as template, underwent TCR beta VDJ and CDR3 profiling. TCRdb fed the reads into MiXCR, producing one record per CDR3 protein. The data hold under 250,000 distinct CDR3 sequences, with 45% to 50% observed a single time. In patients chosen for sequencing, flow cytometry had shown CD8+CD57+ cell expansion. Among the patients, none had received any therapy at the time of blood sampling. This rearrangement joins TRBV25-1 to TRBJ2-7, with D possibly called TRBD1 or TRBD2 (5 bases each). The source of this sequence is a human donor with aplastic anemia. Specimen: sorted CD4+, CD8+, or CD8+CD57+ T cells (not recorded which) from PBMCs. CDR3 loop: CASRNNEGYEQYF. CDR3 in DNA: TGTGCCAGCAGGAATAATGAGGGGTACGAGCAGTACTTC.